The 10 T cell receptor beta chains listed next were all sequenced from one sample in a study of post-analysis software for immune sequencing data. Overall study results and limits: TRBV5-6, TRBV5-1 and TRBV20-1 belonged to a set of about five TRBV segments that were more frequent in patients than controls.

Unique-molecular-identifier-tagged TCR beta cDNA libraries were used. Each CDR3 protein is one row after TCRdb ran MiXCR on the PCR reads. Found here are fewer than 600,000 distinct CDR3 sequences, approximately 45% of them singletons; the top ten hold 12%. These receptors' targets are unknown. Sample: blood. The receptors derive from a girl between 5 and 17 years old with multiple sclerosis.

This chain connects TRBV4-2 to TRBJ2-3, with 7 bases aligning to TRBD2. With 4 bases clipped from V and 0 bases from J, the junction kept 7 bases outside the gene matches. The CDR3 runs to 16 residues. Per germline, CDR1 LGHNA and CDR2 YNFKEQ. CDR3 in amino acids: CASSPHGSGSTDTQYF. CDR3 bases: TGTGCCAGCAGCCCCCACGGTAGCGGGAGCACAGATACGCAGTATTTT.

The chain is built from TRBV20-1 and TRBJ2-7, with unresolved D. The germline V gene has CDR1 DFQATT and CDR2 SNEGSKA (reference sequence). Between the trimmed V and J ends, which lost 5 bases and 1 base, there was a span of 15 bases. CDR3 length: 14 residues. The CDR3 is CSARLQDGSYEQYF. The CDR3 coding sequence is TGCAGTGCTCGCCTCCAGGACGGTTCCTACGAGCAGTACTTC.

This clonotype was seen only a few times. The rearrangement links TRBV6-5 to TRBJ1-2; tentative D call: TRBD1 (5 bases). CDR1 and CDR2 (germline): MNHEY, SVGAGI. V gave up 4 bases and J gave up 4 bases, with 13 bases separating them. This CDR3 has 14 amino acids. CDR3 loop: CASSLGSRGYGYTF. The CDR3 coding sequence is TGTGCCAGCAGTTTAGGGTCAAGGGGCTATGGCTACACCTTC.

This clonotype was observed once. The DNA for the CDR3 is TGCAGTGCTAGAGACCCATTCGGGGTTTGGGATTCACCCCTCCACTTT. Translated: CSARDPFGVWDSPLHF. V gene TRBV20-1 combines with J gene TRBJ1-6; D is undetermined. Trimming shortened V by 0 bases and J by 8 bases, and 17 bases separated the two germline ends. The germline gives CDR1 DFQATT, CDR2 SNEGSKA (reference sequence). This CDR3 is 16 amino acids long.

This clonotype was counted between two and nine times. This rearrangement joins TRBV12-3 or TRBV12-4 to TRBJ2-1; the D is unclear. There are 15 residues in the CDR3. The V and J ends lost 6 bases and 0 bases respectively, with 12 bases between them. The chain's CDR3 is CASSPERISYNEQFF. The CDR3 nucleotides are TGTGCCAGCAGCCCCGAAAGGATCTCCTACAATGAGCAGTTCTTC.

To note about this clonotype: A much larger clone is a single base away; this may be a read error. The chain has TRBV2 and TRBJ2-7; no clear D gene. TRBJ2-5 explains the end of the DNA better; the J call may be wrong. This CDR3 is built from 11 residues. Germline V gene sequence: CDR1 SNHLY, CDR2 FYNNEI. The CDR3 DNA follows: TGTGCCAGCAGCATGAAAGAGACCCAGTACTTC. The encoded protein is CASSMKETQYF.

The chain recombines TRBV11-2 with TRBJ1-1; D is unclear. CDR1 and CDR2 from the germline V gene are SGHAT and FQNNGV. CDR3 length equals 14 residues. The V end lost 3 bases, the J end lost 2 bases, and 10 bases lay between the germline ends. Written as DNA, the CDR3 is TGTGCCAGCAGCTTGACGGAGCTTAACACTGAAGCTTTCTTT. Protein: CASSLTELNTEAFF.

This rearrangement joins TRBV5-1 to TRBJ2-5; 8 bases align to TRBD1. The better agreement between TRBJ2-7 and the DNA end casts doubt on the J call. CDR3 size: 15 residues. The V gene's germline CDR1 is SGHRS and CDR2 YFSETQ. CDR3 in DNA: TGCGCCAGCAGCTTGGACGGACAGGGACGCTACGAGCAGTACTTC. Translated, it gives CASSLDGQGRYEQYF.

The J gene is TRBJ2-7, the V gene TRBV7-2, with no clear D. V was clipped by 2 bases and J by 1 base, with 18 bases between them. Looked up from germline, CDR1 is SGHTA and CDR2 is FQGNSA. The CDR3 consists of 17 residues. Here the CDR3 DNA reads TGTGCCAGCAGCTTATTGAGGCCCCTAACGACGTCCTACGAGCAGTACTTC. Protein: CASSLLRPLTTSYEQYF.

The chain joins TRBV9 to TRBJ2-5; 9 positions match TRBD1. CDR1 and CDR2 from the germline V gene are SGDLS and YYNGEE. V shed 3 bases, J shed 2 bases, and the junction held 5 bases outside the gene matches. This CDR3 contains 15 residues. Here the CDR3 reads CASSGIGTGQETQYF. The CDR3 coding sequence is TGTGCCAGCAGCGGCATCGGGACAGGGCAAGAGACCCAGTACTTC.